The following is a T cell receptor beta chain sequence with its context. This entry comes from a study of T cell responses to AZD1222 COVID-19 vaccine. The table came from immunoSEQ multiplex PCR; TCRdb's copy has only in-frame clones and leaves some out. The sample has roughly 140,000 clones; roughly nine tenths are singletons. The CDR3 contains 16 residues. J gave up 0 bases and V 4 bases, and 3 bases lay outside the gene matches. CDR1 ENHRY and CDR2 SYGVKD come from the germline V gene. The chain recombines TRBV10-3 with TRBJ2-5; 12 bases line up with TRBD2. This clonotype originated in an adult who had recovered from COVID-19. The specimen was peripheral blood, collected after recovery from COVID-19. This CDR3 is CAISVLAGGNQETQYF. In nucleotides, the CDR3 is TGTGCCATCAGTGTACTAGCGGGGGGAAACCAAGAGACCCAGTACTTC.